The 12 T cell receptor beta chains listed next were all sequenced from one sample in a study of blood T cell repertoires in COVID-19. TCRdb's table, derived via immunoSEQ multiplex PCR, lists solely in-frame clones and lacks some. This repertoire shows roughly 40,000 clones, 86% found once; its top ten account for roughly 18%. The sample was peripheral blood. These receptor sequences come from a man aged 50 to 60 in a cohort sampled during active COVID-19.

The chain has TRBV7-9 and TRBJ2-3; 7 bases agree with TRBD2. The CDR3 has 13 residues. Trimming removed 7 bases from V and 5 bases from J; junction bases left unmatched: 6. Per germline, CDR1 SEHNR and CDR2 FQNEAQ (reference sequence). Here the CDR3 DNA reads TGTGCCAGCATCCAAGCGGGGAGAGATACGCAGTATTTT. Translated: CASIQAGRDTQYF.

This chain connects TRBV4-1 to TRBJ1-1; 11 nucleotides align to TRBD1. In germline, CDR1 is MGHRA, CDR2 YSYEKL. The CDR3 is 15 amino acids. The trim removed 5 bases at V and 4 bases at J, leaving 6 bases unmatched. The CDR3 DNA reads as TGCGCCAGCAGCAGCCCCGGGACAGGGGGCACTGAAGCTTTCTTT. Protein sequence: CASSSPGTGGTEAFF.

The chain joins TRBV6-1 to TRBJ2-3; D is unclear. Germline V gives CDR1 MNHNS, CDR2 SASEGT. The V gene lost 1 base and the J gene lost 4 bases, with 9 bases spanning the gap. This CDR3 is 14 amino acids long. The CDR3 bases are TGTGCCAGCAGTGAAGTCCCCGCGCCAGATACGCAGTATTTT. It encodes CASSEVPAPDTQYF.

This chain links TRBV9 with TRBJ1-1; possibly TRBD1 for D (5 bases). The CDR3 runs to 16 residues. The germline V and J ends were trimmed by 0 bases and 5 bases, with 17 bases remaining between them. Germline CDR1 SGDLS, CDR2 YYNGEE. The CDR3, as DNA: TGTGCCAGCAGCGTAGCCTTGGGAGGGGTAGGGACTGAAGCTTTCTTT. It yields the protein CASSVALGGVGTEAFF. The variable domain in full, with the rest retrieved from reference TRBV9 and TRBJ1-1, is DSGVTQTPKHLITATGQRVTLRCSPRSGDLSVYWYQQSLDQGLQFLIQYYNGEERAKGNILERFSAQQFPDLHSELNLSSLELGDSALYFCASSVALGGVGTEAFFGQGTRLTVV.

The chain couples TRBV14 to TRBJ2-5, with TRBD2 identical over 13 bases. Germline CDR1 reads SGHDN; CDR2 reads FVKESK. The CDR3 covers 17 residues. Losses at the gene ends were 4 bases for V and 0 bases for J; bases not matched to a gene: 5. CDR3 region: CASSPGTSGVYQETQYF. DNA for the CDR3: TGTGCCAGCAGCCCCGGGACTAGCGGGGTGTACCAAGAGACCCAGTACTTC.

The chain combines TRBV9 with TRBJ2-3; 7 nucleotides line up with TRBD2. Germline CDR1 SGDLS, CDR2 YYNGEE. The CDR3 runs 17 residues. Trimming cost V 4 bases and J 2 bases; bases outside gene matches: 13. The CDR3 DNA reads TGTGCCAGCAGCCGATTCTGGGTCGGGGGGACCACAGATACGCAGTATTTT. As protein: CASSRFWVGGTTDTQYF.

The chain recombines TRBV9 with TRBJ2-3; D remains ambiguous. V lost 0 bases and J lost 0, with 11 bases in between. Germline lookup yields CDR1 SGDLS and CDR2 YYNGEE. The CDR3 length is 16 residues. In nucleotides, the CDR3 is TGTGCCAGCAGCGTAGGGGCGTCGATCAGCACAGATACGCAGTATTTT. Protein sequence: CASSVGASISTDTQYF.

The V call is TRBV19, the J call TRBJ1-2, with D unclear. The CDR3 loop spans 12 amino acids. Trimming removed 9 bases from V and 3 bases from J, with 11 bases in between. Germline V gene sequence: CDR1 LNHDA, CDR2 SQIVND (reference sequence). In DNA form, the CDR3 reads TGTGCCAGCACCGACGGGGACTATGGCTACACCTTC. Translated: CASTDGDYGYTF.

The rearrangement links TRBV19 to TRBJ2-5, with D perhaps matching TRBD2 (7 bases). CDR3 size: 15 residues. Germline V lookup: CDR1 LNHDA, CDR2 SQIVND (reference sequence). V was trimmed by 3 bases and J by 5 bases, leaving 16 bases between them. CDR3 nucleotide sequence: TGTGCCAGTAGTATCTTCAGGGAGGGGGGGGAGACCCAGTACTTC. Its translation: CASSIFREGGETQYF.

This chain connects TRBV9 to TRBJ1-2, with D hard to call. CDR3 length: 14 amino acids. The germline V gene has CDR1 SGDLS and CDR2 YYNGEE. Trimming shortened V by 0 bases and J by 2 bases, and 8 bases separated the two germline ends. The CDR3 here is CASSVGGSNYGYTF. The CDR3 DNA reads TGTGCCAGCAGCGTAGGAGGGTCGAACTATGGCTACACCTTC.

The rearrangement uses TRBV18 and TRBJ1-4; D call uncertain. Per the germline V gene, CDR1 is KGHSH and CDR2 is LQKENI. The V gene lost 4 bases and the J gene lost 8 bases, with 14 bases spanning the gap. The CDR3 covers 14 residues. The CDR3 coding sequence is TGTGCCAGCTCACAGGTGAAGGAGGGCGAAAAACTGTTTTTT. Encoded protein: CASSQVKEGEKLFF. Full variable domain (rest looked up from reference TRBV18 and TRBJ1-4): NAGVMQNPRHLVRRRGQEARLRCSPMKGHSHVYWYRQLPEEGLKFMVYLQKENIIDESGMPKERFSAEFPKEGPSILRIQQVVRGDSAAYFCASSQVKEGEKLFFGSGTQLSVL.

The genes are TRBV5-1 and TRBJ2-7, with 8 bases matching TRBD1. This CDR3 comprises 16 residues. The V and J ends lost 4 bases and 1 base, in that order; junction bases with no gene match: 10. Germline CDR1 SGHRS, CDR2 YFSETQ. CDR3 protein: CASSDARQGHSYEQYF. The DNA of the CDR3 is TGCGCCAGCAGCGATGCCCGACAGGGGCATTCCTACGAGCAGTACTTC.